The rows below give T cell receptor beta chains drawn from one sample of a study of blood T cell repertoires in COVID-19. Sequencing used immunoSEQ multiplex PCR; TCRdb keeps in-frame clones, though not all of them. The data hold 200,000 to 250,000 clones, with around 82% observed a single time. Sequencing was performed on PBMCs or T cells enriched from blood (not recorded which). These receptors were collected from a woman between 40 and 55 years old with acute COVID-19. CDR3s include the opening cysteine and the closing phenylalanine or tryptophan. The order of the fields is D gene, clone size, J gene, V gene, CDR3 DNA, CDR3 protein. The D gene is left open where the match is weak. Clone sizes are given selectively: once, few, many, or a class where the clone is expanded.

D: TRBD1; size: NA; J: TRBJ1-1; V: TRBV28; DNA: TGTGCCAGCAGCCTCGCCGGGACAGACACTGAAGCTTTCTTT; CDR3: CASSLAGTDTEAFF
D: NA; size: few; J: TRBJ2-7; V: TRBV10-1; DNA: TGCGCCAGCAGTGAGAGGGGGAGTGGCGAGCAGTACTTC; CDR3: CASSERGSGEQYF
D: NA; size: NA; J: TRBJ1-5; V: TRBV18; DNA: TGTGCCAGCGGATACGGGGAGTACGGGAGAGGCAATCAGCCCCAGCATTTT; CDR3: CASGYGEYGRGNQPQHF
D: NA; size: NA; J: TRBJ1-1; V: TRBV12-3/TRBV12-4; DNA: TGTGCCAGCGGCACGGTGGGGGGTTTGGAAGCTTTCTTT; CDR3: CASGTVGGLEAFF
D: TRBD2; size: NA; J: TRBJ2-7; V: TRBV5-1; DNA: TGCGCCAGCAGCTTAGACGGGAGGAGCTCCTACGAGCAGTACTTC; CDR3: CASSLDGRSSYEQYF
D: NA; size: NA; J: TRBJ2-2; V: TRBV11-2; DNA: TGTGCCAGCAGCTTACGTTCGGCCCCGGGAGCCGGGGAGCTGTTTTTT; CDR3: CASSLRSAPGAGELFF
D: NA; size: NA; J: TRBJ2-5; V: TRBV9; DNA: TGTGCCAGCAGCGTTGGGCAGGGAGGAGAGACCCAGTACTTC; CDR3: CASSVGQGGETQYF
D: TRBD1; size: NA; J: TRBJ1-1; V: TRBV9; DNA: TGTGCCAGCGGGACAGAAATCAACACTGAAGCTTTCTTT; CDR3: CASGTEINTEAFF
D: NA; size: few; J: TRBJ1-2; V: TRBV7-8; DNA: TGTGCCAGCAGCTTAGCGCGGGCTGTGGATATGTATGGCTACACCTTC; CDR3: CASSLARAVDMYGYTF
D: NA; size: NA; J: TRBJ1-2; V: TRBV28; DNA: TGTGCCAGCAGTTCAGGGGCGAGCTATGGCTACACCTTC; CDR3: CASSSGASYGYTF
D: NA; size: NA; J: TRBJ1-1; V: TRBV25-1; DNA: TGTGCCAGCAGATTACAGGGAACTGAAGCTTTCTTT; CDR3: CASRLQGTEAFF
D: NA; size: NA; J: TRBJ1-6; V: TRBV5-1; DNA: TGCGCCAGCAGCTTGGCCAGCCAGGGTTCGAGTTCACCCCTCCACTTT; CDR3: CASSLASQGSSSPLHF
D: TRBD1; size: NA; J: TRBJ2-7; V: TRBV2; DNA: TGTGCCAGCAGGCCCCTGACAGGGGTCGACGAGCAGTACTTC; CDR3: CASRPLTGVDEQYF
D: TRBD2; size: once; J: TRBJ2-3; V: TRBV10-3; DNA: TGTGCCACCCGACTAGCGGGAGAGACAGATACGCAGTATTTT; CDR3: CATRLAGETDTQYF
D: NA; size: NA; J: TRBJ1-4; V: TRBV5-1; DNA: TGCGCCAGCAGCGCGGGTGCTGCTGGGGTTAGTGAAAAACTGTTTTTT; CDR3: CASSAGAAGVSEKLFF
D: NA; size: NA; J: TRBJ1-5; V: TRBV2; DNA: TGTGCCAGCTTCCCGGTACGAGATAGCAATCAGCCCCAGCATTTT; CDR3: CASFPVRDSNQPQHF
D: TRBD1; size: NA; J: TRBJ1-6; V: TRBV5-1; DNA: TGCGCCAGCAGCTACGACAGGGTGGGAAATTCACCCCTCCACTTT; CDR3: CASSYDRVGNSPLHF
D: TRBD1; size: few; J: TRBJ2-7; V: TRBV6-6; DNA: TGTGCCAGCAGTTGGTCCGGGACAGGGGGCGCCGAGCAGTACTTC; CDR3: CASSWSGTGGAEQYF
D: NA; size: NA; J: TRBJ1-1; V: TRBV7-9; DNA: TGTGCCAGCAGGCCAACCGACGGGACAATCTCTTCGAACACTGAAGCTTTCTTT; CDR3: CASRPTDGTISSNTEAFF
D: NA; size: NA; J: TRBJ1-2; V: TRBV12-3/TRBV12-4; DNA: TGTGCCAGCAGTTTATCGCCGGGGAATCCCACCTTC; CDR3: CASSLSPGNPTF
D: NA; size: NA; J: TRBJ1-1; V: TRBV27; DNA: TGTGCCAGCAGTACACAAACGTCGAACACTGAAGCTTTCTTT; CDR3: CASSTQTSNTEAFF
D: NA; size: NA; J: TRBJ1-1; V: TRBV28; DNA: TGTGCCAGCAGTTTTTTGGGGGCCGAAGCTTTCTTT; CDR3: CASSFLGAEAFF
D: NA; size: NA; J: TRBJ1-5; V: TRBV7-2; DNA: TGTGCCAGCAGCTTCCTCGGAGGCAATCAGCCCCAGCATTTT; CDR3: CASSFLGGNQPQHF
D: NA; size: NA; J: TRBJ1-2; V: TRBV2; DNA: TGTGCCAGCACCCGGACAGTAAACTATGGCTACACCTTC; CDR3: CASTRTVNYGYTF
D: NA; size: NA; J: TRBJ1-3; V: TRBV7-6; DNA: TGTGCCAGCAGGACTGGACAGGGAAACACCATATATTTT; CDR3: CASRTGQGNTIYF
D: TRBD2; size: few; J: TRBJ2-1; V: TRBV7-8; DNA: TGTGCCAGCAGCTTATCCAGCGGGAACAATGAGCAGTTCTTC; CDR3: CASSLSSGNNEQFF
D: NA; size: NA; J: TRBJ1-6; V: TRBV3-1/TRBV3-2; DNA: TGTGCCAGCAGCCAAGATCTGAATTCACCCCTCCACTTT; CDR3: CASSQDLNSPLHF
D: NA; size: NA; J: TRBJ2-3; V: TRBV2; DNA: TGTGCCAGCAAGACAGACACAGATACGCAGTATTTT; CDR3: CASKTDTDTQYF
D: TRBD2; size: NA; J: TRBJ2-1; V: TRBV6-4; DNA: TGTGCCAGCAGTTTGACTAGCGGGGGTTTAAATGAGCAGTTCTTC; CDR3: CASSLTSGGLNEQFF
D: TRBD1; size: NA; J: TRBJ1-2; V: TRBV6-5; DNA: TGTGCCAGCAGTACAGGGGCAAACTATGGCTACACCTTC; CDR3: CASSTGANYGYTF
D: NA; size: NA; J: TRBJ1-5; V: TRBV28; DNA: TGTGCCAGCAGGTCAGGAGGGGAAGGACAGCCCCAGCATTTT; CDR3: CASRSGGEGQPQHF
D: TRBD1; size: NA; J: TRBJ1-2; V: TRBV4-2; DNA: TGTGCCAGCAGCCAAAATACCGGGACAGGGACTACTAACTATGGCTACACCTTC; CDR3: CASSQNTGTGTTNYGYTF
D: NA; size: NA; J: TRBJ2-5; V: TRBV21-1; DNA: TGTGCCAGCAGTTTCCGGGACAGGGGGGGAGAGACCCAGTACTTC; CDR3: CASSFRDRGGETQYF
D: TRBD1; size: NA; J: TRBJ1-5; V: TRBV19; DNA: TGTGCCAGTAGCAAAGGGACAGGGGGCTCCCTTAGCAATCAGCCCCAGCATTTT; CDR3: CASSKGTGGSLSNQPQHF
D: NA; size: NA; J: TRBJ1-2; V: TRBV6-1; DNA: TGTGCCAGCAGTGAAGCCGGCCTAGGTGGCTACACCTTC; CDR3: CASSEAGLGGYTF
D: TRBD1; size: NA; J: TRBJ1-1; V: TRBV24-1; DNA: TGTGCCACCAGCGAAACAGGGGATAACACTGAAGCTTTCTTT; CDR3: CATSETGDNTEAFF
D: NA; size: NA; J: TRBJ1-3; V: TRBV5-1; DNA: TGCGCCAGCAGCTTGGCCGGGGGCTCTGGAAACACCATATATTTT; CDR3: CASSLAGGSGNTIYF
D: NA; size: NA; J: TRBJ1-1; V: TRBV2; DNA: TGTGCCAGCAGTGAAATAGACAGGAACACTGAAGCTTTCTTT; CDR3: CASSEIDRNTEAFF
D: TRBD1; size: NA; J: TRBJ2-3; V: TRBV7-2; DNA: TGTGCCAGCAGCTTAGCCGGACAGGGGAGCACAGATACGCAGTATTTT; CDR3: CASSLAGQGSTDTQYF
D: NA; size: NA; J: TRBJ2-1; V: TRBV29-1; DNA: TGCAGCGCTGGGACATTAGGCGAGCAGTTCTTC; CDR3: CSAGTLGEQFF
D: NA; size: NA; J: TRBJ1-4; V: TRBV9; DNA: TGTGCCAGCAGCAGAACAGGGATAGCTAATGAAAAACTGTTTTTT; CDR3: CASSRTGIANEKLFF
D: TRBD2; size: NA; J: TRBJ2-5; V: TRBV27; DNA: TGTGCCAGCAGCCTAGCGGGACCGCAAGAGACCCAGTACTTC; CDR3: CASSLAGPQETQYF
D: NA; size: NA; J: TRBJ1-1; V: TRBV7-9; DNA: TGTGCCAGCAGCTTTCTCTTATCCACTGAAGCTTTCTTT; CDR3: CASSFLLSTEAFF
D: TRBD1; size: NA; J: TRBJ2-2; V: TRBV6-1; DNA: TGTGCCAGCAGTGAAGCCGTACAGGGGGCGAGGGCCACCGGGGAGCTGTTTTTT; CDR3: CASSEAVQGARATGELFF
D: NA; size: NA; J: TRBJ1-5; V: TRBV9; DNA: TGTGCCAGCAGCGCATCACAGGGCATAGGGCAGCCCCAGCATTTT; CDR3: CASSASQGIGQPQHF
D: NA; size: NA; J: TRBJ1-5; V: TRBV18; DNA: TGTGCCAGCTCACCACGAGCGGATTATAGCAATCAGCCCCAGCATTTT; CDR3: CASSPRADYSNQPQHF
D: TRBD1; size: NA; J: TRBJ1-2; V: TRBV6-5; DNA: TGTGCCAGCAGAAACACAGGGGTCGACTATGGCTACACCTTC; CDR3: CASRNTGVDYGYTF
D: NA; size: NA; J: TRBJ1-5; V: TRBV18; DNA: TGTGCCAGCTCACCAGGGCAGGGGAACAATCAGCCCCAGCATTTT; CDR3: CASSPGQGNNQPQHF
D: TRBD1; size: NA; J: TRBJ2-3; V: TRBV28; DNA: TGTGCCAGCAGCCGGGGACAGGGGTGGACAGATACGCAGTATTTT; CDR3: CASSRGQGWTDTQYF
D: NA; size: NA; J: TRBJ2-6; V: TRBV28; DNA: TGTGCCAGCAGTCCCTTCAACACGACGAGGGCGGCCTCTGGGGCCAACGTCCTGACTTTC; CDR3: CASSPFNTTRAASGANVLTF
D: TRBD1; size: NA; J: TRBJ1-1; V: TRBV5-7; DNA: TGTGCCAGCAGCATCTATACCGGGACAGGGCACACTGAAGCTTTCTTT; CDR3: CASSIYTGTGHTEAFF
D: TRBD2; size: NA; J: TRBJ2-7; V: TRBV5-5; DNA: TGTGCCAGCAGCGGTAATCTAGCGGATAGCTACGAGCAGTACTTC; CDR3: CASSGNLADSYEQYF
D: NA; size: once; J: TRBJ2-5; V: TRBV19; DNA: TGTGCCAGTAGCGAACGGAGGGAACCTCCAGGGGAGACCCAGTACTTC; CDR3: CASSERREPPGETQYF
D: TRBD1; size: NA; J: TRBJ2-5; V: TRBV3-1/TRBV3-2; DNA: TGTGCCAGCAGCCAAGGGGGACAGACCCAAGAGACCCAGTACTTC; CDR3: CASSQGGQTQETQYF
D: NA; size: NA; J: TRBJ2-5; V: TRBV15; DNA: TGTGCCACCAGCAGAGCAGGGAACCTGAAGACCCAGTACTTC; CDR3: CATSRAGNLKTQYF
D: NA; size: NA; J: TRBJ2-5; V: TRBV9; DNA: TGTGCCAGCAGCGTAGATTTTCGGGGGATAGAGACCCAGTACTTC; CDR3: CASSVDFRGIETQYF
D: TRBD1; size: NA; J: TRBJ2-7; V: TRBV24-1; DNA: TGTGCCACCAGTGACGATCCGCGGACAGGGGTCTACGAGCAGTACTTC; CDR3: CATSDDPRTGVYEQYF
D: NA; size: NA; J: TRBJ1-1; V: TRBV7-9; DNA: TGTGCCAGCAGCTTAGGGGACTCCAGAAACACTGAAGCTTTCTTT; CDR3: CASSLGDSRNTEAFF
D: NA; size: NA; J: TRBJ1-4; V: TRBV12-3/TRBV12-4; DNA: TGTGCCAGCAGTTCAGGGAATGATGAAAAACTGTTTTTT; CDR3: CASSSGNDEKLFF